Presented here are 11 T cell receptor beta chains from one specimen sequenced in a study of early T cells in non-severe SARS-CoV-2 infection. TCRdb re-analysed the 5' RACE reads in MiXCR, keeping a single row per CDR3 protein. Found here are 100,000 to 120,000 distinct CDR3 sequences, around an eighth of them singletons; the top ten hold less than 3.5%. Source material: whole blood. Every receptor here comes from an adult who was a healthcare worker with PCR-confirmed SARS-CoV-2 infection or an uninfected control (not recorded which).

This clonotype was observed a few times. This rearrangement joins TRBV27 to TRBJ2-7; D remains ambiguous. The CDR3 totals 14 residues. The ends were cut back, 5 bases at V and 2 bases at J, with 13 bases in the middle. Germline CDR1 MNHEY, CDR2 SMNVEV (reference sequence). The DNA of the CDR3 is TGTGCCAGCAGTCCTACCACCTGGGCCTACGAGCAGTACTTC. It specifies CASSPTTWAYEQYF.

The chain has TRBV4-2 and TRBJ2-1, with D possibly being TRBD1 or TRBD2 (5 bases each). The CDR3 has 13 residues. Trimming left V 4 bases short and J 5 bases short, with 9 bases between. Germline CDR1 and CDR2: LGHNA and YNFKEQ. The CDR3 loop reads CASSPGTHNEQFF. Here the CDR3 DNA reads TGTGCCAGCAGCCCGGGGACCCACAATGAGCAGTTCTTC.

The V and J genes are TRBV27 and TRBJ2-2; D gene unclear. CDR3 length: 16 residues. Germline-derived CDR1 and CDR2 are MNHEY and SMNVEV (reference sequence). V lost 1 base to trimming and J lost 1 base, with 10 bases between them. The CDR3 loop is CASSLFVPGNTGELFF. As DNA, the CDR3 is TGTGCCAGCAGTTTATTCGTACCGGGGAACACCGGGGAGCTGTTTTTT.

This clonotype was picked up a small number of times. This CDR3 is CAISESGQDTEAFF. The CDR3 nucleotides read TGTGCCATCAGTGAGTCGGGGCAGGACACTGAAGCTTTCTTT. The chain recombines TRBV10-3 with TRBJ1-1, with D perhaps matching TRBD1 (5 bases). Germline lookup yields CDR1 ENHRY and CDR2 SYGVKD. The CDR3 totals 14 residues. Trimming took off 0 bases at V and 3 bases at J, with 8 bases between the two ends.

Only a few counts were recorded for this clonotype. A much more abundant neighbour one base away suggests this may be a read error. V is TRBV12-3 or TRBV12-4 and J is TRBJ2-3; D uncertain. CDR3 length equals 12 residues. V gave up 6 bases and J gave up 7 bases, with 11 bases separating them. The CDR3 DNA sequence: TGTGCCAGCAGCCACCAGCGATATACGCAGTATTTT. Its translation is CASSHQRYTQYF.

V is TRBV7-9 and J is TRBJ2-3; TRBD2 might be the D (6 bases). CDR3 length: 14 amino acids. The V end was cut by 1 base, the J end by 4 bases, with 9 bases between. In germline, CDR1 is SEHNR, CDR2 FQNEAQ (reference sequence). The CDR3 nucleotides read TGTGCCAGCAGCTTAGGGGAGGCCGCAGATACGCAGTATTTT. This encodes CASSLGEAADTQYF.

This clonotype has a handful of counts. V and J are TRBV11-1 and TRBJ1-2; D remains ambiguous. V was shortened by 0 bases and J by 7 bases, with 15 bases between the two germline ends. The CDR3 consists of 15 residues. The V gene's germline CDR1 is SGHAT and CDR2 FQDESV (reference sequence). This chain's CDR3 is CASSLAGPQARGYTF. The CDR3, as DNA: TGTGCCAGCAGCTTAGCGGGCCCCCAGGCCCGTGGCTACACCTTC.

The V and J genes are TRBV11-2 and TRBJ2-2, with D possibly matching TRBD2 (5 bases). Trimming pared 6 bases from V and 8 bases from J, leaving 7 bases between. Germline CDR1 and CDR2: SGHAT and FQNNGV. This CDR3 has 11 amino acids. The CDR3, as DNA: TGTGCCAGCAGGAGGGCGGGGGAGCTGTTTTTT. It yields the protein CASRRAGELFF.

This clonotype was seen repeatedly, ten times or more. The chain is built from TRBV21-1 and TRBJ2-1; TRBD2 reflects the table's D call only, with no check against the DNA. TRBV21-1 is marked as a pseudogene. This CDR3 comprises 16 residues. The CDR3, as DNA: TGTGCCAGCAGCACCAAAAGCGGCAGCTCCTACAATGAGCAGTTCTTC. Its protein product is CASSTKSGSSYNEQFF.

This clonotype has a handful of counts. The J gene is TRBJ1-6, the V gene TRBV3-1, with TRBD1 as a possible D gene (6 bases). The CDR3 covers 14 residues. CDR1 is LGHDT, CDR2 YNNKEL, per germline (reference sequence). Trimming stripped 1 base from V and 14 bases from J, with 15 bases between. CDR3 in amino acids: CASSQGTAPLALHF. CDR3 bases: TGTGCCAGCAGCCAAGGGACAGCCCCTCTGGCCCTCCACTTT.

This clonotype was counted many times. V usage is TRBV6-5 and J usage is TRBJ2-5, with D possibly called TRBD1 or TRBD2 (5 bases each). V gave up 2 bases and J gave up 5 bases, with 15 bases separating them. Looked up from germline, CDR1 is MNHEY and CDR2 is SVGAGI. This CDR3 contains 15 residues. CDR3 residues: CASSYGASEGETQYF. In nucleotides, the CDR3 is TGTGCCAGCAGTTACGGCGCCAGCGAGGGGGAGACCCAGTACTTC.